The T cell receptor (beta chain) under discussion was sequenced for a study of shared clonotypes between healthy human individuals. Whole-study results and caveats: Few donors restricted represented genetic and exposure-history diversity. Sampling covered blood only; tissue repertoires likely differ.

Germline lookup yields CDR1 SQVTM and CDR2 ANQGSEA. V lost 0 bases and J lost 0; bases outside the gene matches: 3. The CDR3 contains 16 residues. In regard to this clone: The antigen remains unidentified.

Profiled with immunoSEQ multiplex PCR; TCRdb holds only in-frame clones, not every one. The sample lists 450,000 to 500,000 clones; approximately 81% were seen once. All donors qualified as healthy HIV-negative adults and had experienced no recent acute infections or vaccinations. Sequences were obtained from PBMCs. The source is a woman aged 40 to 50 in good health. Some clones in this sample may be carry-over from other donors' samples. This chain joins TRBV29-1 and TRBJ2-5; 11 positions match TRBD1. The CDR3 region has the DNA TGCAGCGTTGAAGATCTGGACAGGGGGCACCAAGAGACCCAGTACTTC. Protein product: CSVEDLDRGHQETQYF.